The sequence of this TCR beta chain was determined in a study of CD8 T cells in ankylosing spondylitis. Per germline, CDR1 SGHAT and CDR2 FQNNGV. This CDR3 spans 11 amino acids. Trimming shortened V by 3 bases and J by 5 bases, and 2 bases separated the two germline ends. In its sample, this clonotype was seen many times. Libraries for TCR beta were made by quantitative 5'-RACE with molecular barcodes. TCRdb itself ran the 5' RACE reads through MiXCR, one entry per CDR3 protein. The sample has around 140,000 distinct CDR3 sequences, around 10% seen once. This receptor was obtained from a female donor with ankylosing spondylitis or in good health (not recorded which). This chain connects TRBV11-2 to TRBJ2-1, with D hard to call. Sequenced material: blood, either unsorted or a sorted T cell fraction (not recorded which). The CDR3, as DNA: TGTGCCAGCAGCTTTCACAATGAGCAGTTCTTC. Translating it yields CASSFHNEQFF.